A single sample gave rise to the 20 T cell receptor beta chains below, sequenced in a study of blood T cell repertoires in COVID-19 (dated by TCRdb to the early 2020s). Libraries were built with the immunoSEQ multiplex PCR assay. TCRdb took this table from immuneACCESS and kept in-frame rearrangements with V and J called. Such tables lack part of the clones; where checked against another copy, unresolved V genes explain under half of the gap, and the rest is unexplained. The sample table holds about 380,000 clones, of which roughly four fifths were seen once. 0.85% to 1.2% of the sample is taken by the ten largest. The sample comprised peripheral blood. The receptors derive from a human donor with acute or convalescent COVID-19. The donor label of this sample is uncertain.

The chain joins TRBV7-9 to TRBJ1-1, with no clear D. V shed 3 bases and J shed 6 bases, with 11 bases lying between them. The V gene's germline CDR1 is SEHNR and CDR2 FQNEAQ (reference sequence). The CDR3 length is 13 residues. CDR3 coding DNA: TGTGCCAGCAGCTTCACGGGGTACGCTGAAGCTTTCTTT. As protein: CASSFTGYAEAFF.

DNA for the CDR3: TGTGCCAGCAGTGCAATTCGGACTAGCGGGAGGGTCAATGAGCAGTTCTTC. Its protein is CASSAIRTSGRVNEQFF. The V and J genes are TRBV2 and TRBJ2-1, with 15 bases fitting TRBD2. Germline V gives CDR1 SNHLY, CDR2 FYNNEI. The length of the CDR3 is 17 residues. J lost 6 bases, V lost 4 bases, and 7 bases had no gene match.

The chain joins TRBV7-9 to TRBJ1-2, with 10 bases lining up with TRBD1. The V gene's germline CDR1 is SEHNR and CDR2 FQNEAQ (reference sequence). The CDR3 runs 14 residues. With 2 bases clipped from V and 7 bases from J, the junction kept 4 bases outside the gene matches. The CDR3 DNA sequence: TGTGCCAGCAGCTTATCCCGACAGGGGGCTGGCTACACCTTC. The encoded protein is CASSLSRQGAGYTF.

The J gene is TRBJ1-1, the V gene TRBV2; possible D gene TRBD1, 6 bases. The length of the CDR3 is 15 residues. CDR1 and CDR2 (germline): SNHLY, FYNNEI. V lost 6 bases, J lost 8 bases, and 22 bases lay in between. DNA of the CDR3: TGTGCCAGCAGACTACACTGGTCGGGGGGGCTGGAAGCTTTCTTT. Its translation: CASRLHWSGGLEAFF.

The chain carries TRBV6-5 and TRBJ1-2, with TRBD1 as a possible D gene (5 bases). The V end was cut by 6 bases, the J end by 8 bases, with 19 bases between. The CDR3 is made up of 14 amino acids. The germline CDR1 and CDR2 sequences are MNHEY and SVGAGI. The CDR3 DNA reads as TGTGCCAGCAGCCACGATGGGACTGCCACGGGCTACACCTTC. Translation gives CASSHDGTATGYTF.

The rearrangement uses TRBV7-2 and TRBJ1-5; 9 nucleotides line up with TRBD1. This CDR3 is built from 14 residues. V dropped 3 bases and J dropped 5; count of bases not matched to a gene: 2. From germline, CDR1 is SGHTA and CDR2 FQGNSA. The CDR3 loop is CASSFWTGDQPQHF. CDR3 in DNA: TGTGCCAGCAGCTTCTGGACAGGGGATCAGCCCCAGCATTTT.

This chain links TRBV7-2 with TRBJ1-2; D gene uncertain. V lost 1 base and J 2 bases, leaving 8 bases between the germline ends. The CDR3 extends over 14 amino acids. The germline CDR1 and CDR2 sequences are SGHTA and FQGNSA. DNA of the CDR3: TGTGCCAGCAGCTTAGGACTCCAGAACTATGGCTACACCTTC. Its protein is CASSLGLQNYGYTF.

CDR3 residues: CASGLGTSTEAFF. Written as DNA, the CDR3 is TGTGCTAGTGGTTTGGGGACATCCACTGAAGCTTTCTTT. The chain recombines TRBV12-5 with TRBJ1-1; the D gene is possibly TRBD1 (5 bases). The CDR3 loop spans 13 amino acids. V was cut by 1 base and J by 4 bases, with 7 bases left in between. Germline V gives CDR1 LGHNT, CDR2 FRNRAP.

This chain links TRBV6-6 with TRBJ1-1; D not resolved. The CDR3 is 15 amino acids. The germline gives CDR1 MNHNY, CDR2 SVGAGI (reference sequence). V lost 0 bases and J 0 bases, leaving 8 bases between the germline ends. This CDR3 is CASSYSKHMNTEAFF. The DNA of the CDR3 is TGTGCCAGCAGTTACTCGAAACACATGAACACTGAAGCTTTCTTT.

The CDR3 loop reads CASSLLGKGLLTDTQYF. CDR3 DNA: TGTGCCAGCAGCCTTCTCGGTAAAGGTTTACTGACTGATACGCAGTATTTT. The chain recombines TRBV7-9 with TRBJ2-3, with D hard to call. Germline V gives CDR1 SEHNR, CDR2 FQNEAQ (reference sequence). This CDR3 has 17 residues. The V end lost 5 bases, the J end lost 6 bases, and 24 bases lay between the germline ends.

This clone was detected only once. CDR3 protein: CASSPRESYNEQFF. The CDR3 DNA reads as TGTGCCAGCAGCCCCCGGGAATCCTACAATGAGCAGTTCTTC. The J gene is TRBJ2-1, the V gene TRBV7-9; tentative D call: TRBD2 (5 bases). V was pared by 5 bases and J by 1 base, with 9 bases between. CDR3 length: 14 residues. In germline, CDR1 is SEHNR, CDR2 FQNEAQ (reference sequence).

The J gene is TRBJ1-2, the V gene TRBV7-9; 8 bases are shared with TRBD1. Germline trimming cut 11 bases from V and 4 bases from J; bases unmatched to any gene: 6. Germline CDR1 is SEHNR and CDR2 is FQNEAQ (reference sequence). This CDR3 region has 12 residues. In nucleotides, the CDR3 is TGTGCCCGACGACAGGGGATCTATGGCTACACCTTC. It encodes CARRQGIYGYTF.

This chain joins TRBV7-2 and TRBJ1-2; D call uncertain. V was clipped by 4 bases and J by 5 bases, with 20 bases between them. This CDR3 is 16 amino acids long. The germline V gene has CDR1 SGHTA and CDR2 FQGNSA. CDR3 DNA sequence: TGTGCCAGCAGCTCCGGCGGCGTAGGCTTTGGGTATGGCTACACCTTC. Translation: CASSSGGVGFGYGYTF.

The genes are TRBV30 and TRBJ1-2; D is ambiguous. Germline V CDR1 and CDR2: GTSNPN, SVGIG (reference sequence). This CDR3 is 11 amino acids long. V dropped 6 bases and J dropped 2 bases, with 7 bases sitting between them. The CDR3 loop is CACGRNYGYTF. For the CDR3, the DNA is TGTGCCTGCGGACGGAACTATGGCTACACCTTC. Together with reference TRBV30 and TRBJ1-2, the CDR3 gives the full variable domain: SQTIHQWPATLVQPVGSPLSLECTVEGTSNPNLYWYRQAAGRGLQLLFYSVGIGQISSEVPQNLSASRPQDRQFILSSKKLLLSDSGFYLCACGRNYGYTFGSGTRLTVV.

The chain has TRBV2 and TRBJ1-6; D is undetermined. The CDR3 loop spans 13 amino acids. Per germline, CDR1 SNHLY and CDR2 FYNNEI. V was trimmed by 2 bases and J by 7 bases, leaving 6 bases between them. CDR3 nucleotides: TGTGCCAGCAGTGAATGGGAGAATTCACCCCTCCACTTT. Its protein is CASSEWENSPLHF.

The rearrangement uses TRBV13 and TRBJ2-5, with 8 nucleotides matching TRBD1. Trimming removed 5 bases from V and 4 bases from J; junction bases left unmatched: 9. Germline CDR1 PRHDT, CDR2 FYEKMQ (reference sequence). CDR3 length: 15 residues. This CDR3 reads CASSPGTTGGETQYF. In DNA form, the CDR3 reads TGTGCCAGCAGCCCCGGGACCACAGGGGGAGAGACCCAGTACTTC.

This chain joins TRBV18 and TRBJ1-5; D not resolved. The CDR3 has 15 amino acids. V was trimmed by 3 bases and J by 0 bases, leaving 9 bases between them. Germline V lookup: CDR1 KGHSH, CDR2 LQKENI. The DNA of the CDR3 is TGTGCCAGCTCACCTGGGGAGGATAGCAATCAGCCCCAGCATTTT. Protein sequence: CASSPGEDSNQPQHF.

The rearrangement joins TRBV19 to TRBJ2-3; 9 bases map to TRBD1. Germline-derived CDR1 and CDR2 are LNHDA and SQIVND (reference sequence). V gave up 5 bases and J gave up 0 bases; unmatched junction bases: 6. The CDR3 length is 16 residues. This chain's CDR3 is CASSSGTGTSTDTQYF. CDR3 coding DNA: TGTGCCAGTAGTTCCGGGACAGGGACTAGCACAGATACGCAGTATTTT.

The chain recombines TRBV3-1 (or the pseudogene TRBV3-2) with TRBJ1-2, with D unresolved. This CDR3 region has 16 residues. Germline V gene sequence: CDR1 LGHDT, CDR2 YNNKEL (reference sequence). The V gene lost 1 base and the J gene lost 6 bases, with 18 bases spanning the gap. The CDR3 bases are TGTGCCAGCAGCCAAGTCCCGGGGAGAGGGTCTGATGGCTACACCTTC. Translating gives CASSQVPGRGSDGYTF.

The V gene is TRBV24-1, the J gene TRBJ2-1; the D is unclear. Looked up from germline, CDR1 is KGHDR and CDR2 is SFDVKD. The ends were cut back, 2 bases at V and 3 bases at J, with 10 bases in the middle. The CDR3 spans 15 residues. The CDR3 loop is CATSDSLVGYNEQFF. For the CDR3, the DNA is TGTGCCACCAGTGATTCCCTAGTGGGCTACAATGAGCAGTTCTTC.